This TCR beta chain stems from a study of cytomegalovirus exposure and HLA in healthy donors listed by TCRdb under 2017. A note on the overall study: According to an earlier analysis of several hundred of the donors, some 170 million T cells yielded roughly 100 million unique TCR beta sequences and 250 to 350 Gb of sequence data. A later analysis re-examined previously published TCR beta repertoires from more than 550 donors and added high-resolution HLA genotyping to investigate patterns of TCR occurrence. Along with the roughly 700-subject first cohort, a separate validation cohort of over a hundred different subjects was used. Typing coverage varied by locus: about 620-640 donors for A, B, C, DRB1 and DQB1; approximately 520 for DQA1; 606 for DPA1; 450 to 480 for DPB1. HLA typing covered class I and class II loci at four-digit resolution. The study aimed to test whether signatures of past pathogen exposure could be identified by cataloging public T cell receptors. Among the roughly 390 genotyped donors, about 83% belonged to the genetic ancestry cluster associated with self-reported Caucasian donors. Every discovery cohort repertoire had been produced on one sequencing platform. To predict cytomegalovirus infection status, the study combined high-throughput TCR immunosequencing, statistical association of individual TCRs with disease status, and machine learning. In the later analysis, no new phenotypic data were used to find candidate immune exposures; instead, reliance was placed on TCR beta sequences and their occurrence across donors. A few DR-DQ haplotypes were treated as single units for association and clustering because of strong linkage in the cohort. The T cell repertoires of 550 to 850 subjects were profiled by immunosequencing and related to cytomegalovirus serostatus. Alongside the repertoire data, information on donor age, sex, ethnicity and CMV serostatus was compiled. Among 398 genotyped donors of the cohort, an average of approximately 230,000 unique TCR beta nucleotide sequences were sequenced per donor, roughly 20% of them non-productive. An earlier analysis of about 620 of the donors applied high-throughput TCR beta sequencing to assess whether each TCR beta V gene segment acted as functional or pseudogenic. An early release covering roughly 580 HLA-typed donors comprised about 320 gigabases of sequencing data and around 86 million unique TCR sequences. A later genetic analysis took genome-wide SNP genotypes for about 55% of the 666 donors and used that subset as a discovery cohort.

Comment on this clone: The antigen this receptor binds is unknown. Qualities for individual bases were not recorded, and no much larger clone is one base off.

The CDR1 and CDR2 encoded by the germline V gene (reference sequence) are SEHNR and FQNEAQ. The cysteine opens and the phenylalanine closes a CDR3 of 17 amino acids. The CDR3 DNA has 51 bases and is translated from base 1. V is clipped by 5 bases and J by 4 bases, and the sequence between their germline boundaries is 21 bases long. The cohort consisted of 600 or so healthy bone marrow donors. Cohort members were all nominally healthy when sampled, although unrecorded immune exposures were likely present. The donor was CMV seronegative and belonged to the group of around 400 seronegative cohort members. Each donor provided a peripheral blood sample, and peripheral blood mononuclear cells were used for TCR beta sequencing. Genomic DNA extraction from the blood cell samples was performed with the Qiagen DNeasy Blood Extraction Kit. Receptors were amplified or captured by the immunoSEQ multiplex PCR assay. The multiplex PCR relied on a mix of 60 forward primers for TCR Vbeta segments and 13 reverse primers for TCR Jbeta segments. The CDR3 region of rearranged TCR beta genes was amplified from genomic DNA with a multiplex PCR assay. Amplified TCR beta libraries were sequenced as 87-base-pair reads on the Illumina HiSeq System. In the source study's methods: Across the roughly 640 repertoires, a later analysis counted roughly 77 million unique TCR beta chains, roughly 11 million of which were shared by at least two donors. To remove PCR and sequencing errors, raw reads were error-corrected and collapsed into unique sequences using a nearest-neighbor algorithm that merged closely related sequences. Alignment of CDR3 sequences to IMGT reference sequences was used to assign V, D and J gene segments. Each retained sequence needed at least a six-nucleotide match to both a V gene segment and a J gene segment. A rearrangement counted as productive if the CDR3 had no stop codons and remained in frame with V and J, and every other rearrangement counted as non-productive. Following IMGT convention, CDR3 was defined as the stretch from the second conserved V-encoded cysteine up to the conserved J-encoded phenylalanine. The earlier analysis of roughly 590 of the donors excluded sequences that lacked an unambiguous match to a single V gene segment. An earlier analysis of a few hundred of the donors called V segments functional above 56.7% productive rearrangements and segregating when the between-donor standard deviation exceeded 5%. A statistical classification framework was developed to diagnose cytomegalovirus status using the catalog of TCR beta chain sequences. A later analysis assigned V and J genes by comparing TCR nucleotide sequences with IMGT/GENE-DB human TR gene sequences. Using the TCRdist pipeline, a later analysis assigned CDR3 sequences along with most-parsimonious VDJ recombination scenarios. In a later analysis, each TCR beta chain was defined by its CDR3 amino acid sequence together with its V-gene family, and reads without a unique V-gene family were excluded. In a later analysis, 500 to 700 highly shared, low-generation-probability nucleotide sequences were removed to address suspected cross-contamination and a sequencing artifact. For each public chain, a later analysis derived a clonal expansion index from normalized ranks of inferred template counts within each repertoire. In a later analysis, generation probabilities were computed with a VDJ recombination model fitted to out-of-frame rearrangements, and the resulting probabilities were checked against IGoR. A later analysis scored TCR-TCR, TCR-HLA and TCR-CMV co-occurrence with hypergeometric tests, applying a repertoire-size bias correction to TCR pairs. A later analysis estimated false discovery rates by permuting HLA or CMV assignments 20 times. A later analysis grouped co-occurring TCRs with DBSCAN, adding TCRdist sequence similarity when clustering within HLA-allele-positive subsets. For co-occurrence clustering, repertoires with fewer than 30,000 or more than 120,000 public chains were excluded, along with four to six repertoires with anomalous nucleotide sharing. In its TCRdb copy, this immuneACCESS table keeps in-frame sequences only and misses some clones. Where compared with another copy, unresolved V genes explain less than half of these, and the others have no known cause. From that table come the V and J calls and clone size; the DNA was used to work out D and trimming. This sample has about 180,000 clones in its table, and 80% of those were observed once. Around 6% of the sample comes from the top ten.

What the study reported, not specific to this receptor: Most TCR sequences were observed very rarely across donors, whereas some public TCRs were present in many individuals. When HLA alleles, especially DR and DQ, strongly co-occurred, TCR associations were difficult to assign to individual alleles. CMV serostatus was the only immune exposure information available for the cohort. A later analysis found that HLA-associated TCR beta chains were more clonally expanded and had lower generation probabilities than equally common non-associated chains. Cytomegalovirus status was reported to be diagnosed by the classifier with high specificity and sensitivity in both the original and validation cohorts. This cohort had only TCR beta chains sequenced, and the lack of alpha or paired-chain data limited which features could be detected. In the study, around 150 TCR beta chains were listed as associated with cytomegalovirus. A further reported finding was that TCR beta sequences accurately predicted the HLA-A and HLA-B alleles for most subjects in the first cohort. According to a later analysis, most CMV-associated TCR beta chains appeared to be HLA-restricted, and the HLA associations seemed to be driven largely by CMV exposure. Correlated functional status among segregating V segments might reflect linkage disequilibrium, but an unknown experimental factor could not be ruled out. Because the 87-base-pair reads could not distinguish some IMGT-functional V segments, including TRBV6-2 and TRBV6-3, those segments were excluded. At a false discovery rate of 0.05, a later analysis linked 15,000 to 20,000 TCR beta sequences to specific HLA alleles. An association between a missense DCLRE1C variant and V-gene and J-gene trimming of TCR beta chains was found in a later genetic analysis and replicated in an independent cohort. A group of highly shared sequence variants was considered likely to be a technical artifact of the sequencing pipeline. Sequencing depth was assumed to be roughly uniform across donors in the presence/absence analyses, though that assumption may not hold. In a later analysis, the rate of TCR association differed among HLA loci, with DRB1 alleles having the most associated TCRs and HLA-C alleles having the fewest. According to a later analysis, parvovirus B19, influenza, CMV and Epstein-Barr virus appeared linked to several top co-occurrence clusters. The earlier analysis of almost 600 of the donors excluded approximately 15 rarely observed V segments, including chromosome 9 orphons, because counts were too low. In vitro tests confirmed that three of the cytomegalovirus-associated TCR beta chains recognize cytomegalovirus antigens. Because HLA typing was unavailable for some donors at each locus, only the typed subset was used in association tests. The authors suggested that the approach could potentially be generalized to other disease states and immunological phenotypes. Compared with the approximately 670-donor mean, donors in an Asian-associated ancestry cluster had fewer N-insertions in productive TCRs, according to a later genetic analysis. In an earlier analysis of about 540 of the donors, most TCR beta V segments were observed in productive rearrangements about 87% or about 30% of the time, broadly matching IMGT annotations.

This receptor was taken from a man aged 40-49 years in good health and CMV-seronegative. The rearranged chain carries TRBV7-9 and TRBJ2-1, and the D gene may be TRBD2, 6 bases matching. The source material was PBMCs. The DNA sequence is given as TGTGCCAGCAGCCCTAGGCCGGGCGGGGCCCCTTACAATGAGCAGTTCTTC. It specifies CASSPRPGGAPYNEQFF.